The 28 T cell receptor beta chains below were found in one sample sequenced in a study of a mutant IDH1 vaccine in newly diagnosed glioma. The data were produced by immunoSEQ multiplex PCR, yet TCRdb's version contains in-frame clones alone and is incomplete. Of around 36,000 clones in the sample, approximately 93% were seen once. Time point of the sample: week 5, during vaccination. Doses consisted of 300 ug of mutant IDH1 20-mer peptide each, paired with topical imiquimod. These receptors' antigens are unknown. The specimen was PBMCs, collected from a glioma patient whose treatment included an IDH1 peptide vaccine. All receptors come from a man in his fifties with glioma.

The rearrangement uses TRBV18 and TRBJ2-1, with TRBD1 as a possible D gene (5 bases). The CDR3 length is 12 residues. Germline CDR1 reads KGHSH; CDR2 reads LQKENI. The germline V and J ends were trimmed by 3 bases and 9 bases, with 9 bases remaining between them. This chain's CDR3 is CASSPRQPEQFF. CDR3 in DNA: TGTGCCAGCTCACCCAGACAGCCTGAGCAGTTCTTC.

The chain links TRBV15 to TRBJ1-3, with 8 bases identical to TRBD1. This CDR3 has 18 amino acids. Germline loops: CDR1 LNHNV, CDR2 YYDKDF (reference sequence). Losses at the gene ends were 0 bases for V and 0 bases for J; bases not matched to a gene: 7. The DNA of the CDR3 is TGTGCCACCAGCAGAGAAATACGGACAGGGCGCTCTGGAAACACCATATATTTT. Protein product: CATSREIRTGRSGNTIYF.

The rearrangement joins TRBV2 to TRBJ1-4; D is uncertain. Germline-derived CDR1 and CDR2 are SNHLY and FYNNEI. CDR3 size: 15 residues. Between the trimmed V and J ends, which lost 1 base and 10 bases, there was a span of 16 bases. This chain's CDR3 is CASSEVMHQAGKLFF. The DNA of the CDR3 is TGTGCCAGCAGTGAAGTAATGCATCAGGCTGGAAAACTGTTTTTT.

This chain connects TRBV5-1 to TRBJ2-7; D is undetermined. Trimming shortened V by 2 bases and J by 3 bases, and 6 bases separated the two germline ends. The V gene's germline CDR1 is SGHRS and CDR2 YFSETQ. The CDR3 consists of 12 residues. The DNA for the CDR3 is TGCGCCAGCAGCTTTAACAGCTACGAGCAGTACTTC. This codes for CASSFNSYEQYF.

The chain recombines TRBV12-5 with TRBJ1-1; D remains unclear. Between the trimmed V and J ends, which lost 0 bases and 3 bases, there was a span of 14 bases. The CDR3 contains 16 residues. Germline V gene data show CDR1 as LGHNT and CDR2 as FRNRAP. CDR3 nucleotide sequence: TGTGCTAGTGGTTTGGTAGGTGGGTACGGGGACACTGAAGCTTTCTTT. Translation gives CASGLVGGYGDTEAFF.

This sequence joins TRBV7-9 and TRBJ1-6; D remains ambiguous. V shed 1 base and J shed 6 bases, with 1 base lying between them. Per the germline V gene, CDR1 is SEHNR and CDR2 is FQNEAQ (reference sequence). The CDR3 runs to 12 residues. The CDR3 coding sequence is TGTGCCAGCAGCTTAGTTAATTCACCCCTCCACTTT. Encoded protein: CASSLVNSPLHF. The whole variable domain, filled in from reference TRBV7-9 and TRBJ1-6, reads DTGVSQNPRHKITKRGQNVTFRCDPISEHNRLYWYRQTLGQGPEFLTYFQNEAQLEKSRLLSDRFSAERPKGSFSTLEIQRTEQGDSAMYLCASSLVNSPLHFGNGTRLTVT.

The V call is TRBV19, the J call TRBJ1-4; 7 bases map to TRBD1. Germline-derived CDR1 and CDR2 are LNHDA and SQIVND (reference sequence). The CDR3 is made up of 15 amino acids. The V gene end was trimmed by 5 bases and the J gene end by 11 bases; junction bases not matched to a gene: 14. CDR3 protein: CASSLRTQDRAKLFF. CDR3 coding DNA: TGTGCCAGTAGTCTACGGACGCAAGACAGGGCGAAACTGTTTTTT.

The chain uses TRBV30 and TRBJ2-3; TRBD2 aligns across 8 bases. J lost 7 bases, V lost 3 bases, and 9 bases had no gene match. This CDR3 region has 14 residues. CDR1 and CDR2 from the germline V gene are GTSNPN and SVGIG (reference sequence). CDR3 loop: CAWSPFGGAHTQYF. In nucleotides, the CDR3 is TGTGCCTGGAGCCCGTTCGGGGGGGCGCATACGCAGTATTTT.

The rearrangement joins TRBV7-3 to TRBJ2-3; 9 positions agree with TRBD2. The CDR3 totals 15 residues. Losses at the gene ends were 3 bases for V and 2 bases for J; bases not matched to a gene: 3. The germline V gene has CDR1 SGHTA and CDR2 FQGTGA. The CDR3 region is CASSLGGRATDTQYF. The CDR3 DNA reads TGTGCCAGCAGCTTGGGCGGGAGGGCCACAGATACGCAGTATTTT.

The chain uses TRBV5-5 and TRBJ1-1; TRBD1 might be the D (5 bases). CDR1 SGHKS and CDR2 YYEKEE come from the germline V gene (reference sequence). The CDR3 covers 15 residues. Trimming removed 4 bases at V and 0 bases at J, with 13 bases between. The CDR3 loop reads CASSPPGTMNTEAFF. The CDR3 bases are TGTGCCAGCAGCCCCCCAGGGACTATGAACACTGAAGCTTTCTTT. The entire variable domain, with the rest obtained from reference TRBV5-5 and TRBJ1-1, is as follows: DAGVTQSPTHLIKTRGQQVTLRCSPISGHKSVSWYQQVLGQGPQFIFQYYEKEERGRGNFPDRFSARQFPNYSSELNVNALLLGDSALYLCASSPPGTMNTEAFFGQGTRLTVV.

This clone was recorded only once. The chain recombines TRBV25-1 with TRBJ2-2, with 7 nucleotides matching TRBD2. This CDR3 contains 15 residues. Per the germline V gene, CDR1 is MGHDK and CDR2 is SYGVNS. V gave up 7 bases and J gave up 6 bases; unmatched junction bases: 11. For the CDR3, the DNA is TGTGCCAGCAAGACTAGCCCGGGAGTTTCCGGGGAGCTGTTTTTT. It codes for CASKTSPGVSGELFF.

The CDR3 bases are TGTGCCACCAGCAGTCTAGGGGGTAGCAATCAGCCCCAGCATTTT. This gives the protein CATSSLGGSNQPQHF. This sequence joins TRBV15 and TRBJ1-5; D might be TRBD1 (6 bases). The germline V and J ends were trimmed by 3 bases and 0 bases, with 9 bases remaining between them. The CDR3 has 15 residues. Germline values: CDR1 LNHNV, CDR2 YYDKDF (reference sequence). Full variable domain (outside the CDR3, taken from reference TRBV15 and TRBJ1-5): DAMVIQNPRYQVTQFGKPVTLSCSQTLNHNVMYWYQQKSSQAPKLLFHYYDKDFNNEADTPDNFQSRRPNTSFCFLDIRSPGLGDTAMYLCATSSLGGSNQPQHFGDGTRLSIL.

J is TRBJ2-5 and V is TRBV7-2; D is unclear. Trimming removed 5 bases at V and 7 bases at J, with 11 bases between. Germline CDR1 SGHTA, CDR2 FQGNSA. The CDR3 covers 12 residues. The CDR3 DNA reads TGTGCCAGCAGCAATCAGAGGATGACCCAGTACTTC. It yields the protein CASSNQRMTQYF.

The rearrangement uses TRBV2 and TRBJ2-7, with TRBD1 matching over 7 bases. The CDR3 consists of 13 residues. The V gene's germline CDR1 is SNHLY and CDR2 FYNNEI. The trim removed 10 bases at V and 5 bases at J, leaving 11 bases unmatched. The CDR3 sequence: CATSTGPGDEQYF. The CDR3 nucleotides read TGTGCCACCTCGACAGGGCCCGGGGACGAGCAGTACTTC.

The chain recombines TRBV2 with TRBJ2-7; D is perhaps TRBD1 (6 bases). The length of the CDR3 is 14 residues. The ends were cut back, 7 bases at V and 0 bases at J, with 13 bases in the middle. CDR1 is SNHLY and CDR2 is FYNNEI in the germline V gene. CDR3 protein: CASKIQGSSYEQYF. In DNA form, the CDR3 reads TGTGCCAGCAAAATACAGGGTAGCTCCTACGAGCAGTACTTC. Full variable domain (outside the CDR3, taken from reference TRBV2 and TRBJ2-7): EPEVTQTPSHQVTQMGQEVILRCVPISNHLYFYWYRQILGQKVEFLVSFYNNEISEKSEIFDDQFSVERPDGSNFTLKIRSTKLEDSAMYFCASKIQGSSYEQYFGPGTRLTVT.

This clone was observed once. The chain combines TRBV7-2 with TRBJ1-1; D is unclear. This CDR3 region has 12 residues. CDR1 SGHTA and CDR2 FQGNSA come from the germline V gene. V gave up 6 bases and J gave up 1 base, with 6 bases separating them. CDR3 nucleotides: TGTGCCAGCAGGGTAGGGAACACTGAAGCTTTCTTT. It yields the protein CASRVGNTEAFF.

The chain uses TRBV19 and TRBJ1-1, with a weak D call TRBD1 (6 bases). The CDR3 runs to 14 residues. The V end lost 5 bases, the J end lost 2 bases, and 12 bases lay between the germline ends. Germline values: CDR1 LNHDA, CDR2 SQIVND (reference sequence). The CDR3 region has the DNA TGTGCCAGTAGTCCGGACAGAGGTAACACTGAAGCTTTCTTT. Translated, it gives CASSPDRGNTEAFF.

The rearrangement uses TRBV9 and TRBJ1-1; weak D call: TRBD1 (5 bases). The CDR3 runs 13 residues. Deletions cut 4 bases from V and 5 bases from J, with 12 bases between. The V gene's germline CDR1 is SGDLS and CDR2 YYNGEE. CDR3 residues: CASSITGKTEAFF. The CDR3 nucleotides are TGTGCCAGCAGCATAACAGGCAAGACTGAAGCTTTCTTT.

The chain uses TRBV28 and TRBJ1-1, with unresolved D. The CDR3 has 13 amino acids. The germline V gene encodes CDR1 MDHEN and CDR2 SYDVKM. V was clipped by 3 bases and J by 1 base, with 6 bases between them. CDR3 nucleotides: TGTGCCAGCAGTTTTCTAGAGAACACTGAAGCTTTCTTT. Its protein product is CASSFLENTEAFF.

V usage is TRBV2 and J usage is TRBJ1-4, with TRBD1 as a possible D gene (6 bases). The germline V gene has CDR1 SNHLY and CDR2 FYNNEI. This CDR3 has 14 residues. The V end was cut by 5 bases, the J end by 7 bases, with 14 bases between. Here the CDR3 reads CASSNRVSSEKLFF. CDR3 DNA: TGTGCCAGCAGTAACAGGGTGTCGAGTGAAAAACTGTTTTTT.

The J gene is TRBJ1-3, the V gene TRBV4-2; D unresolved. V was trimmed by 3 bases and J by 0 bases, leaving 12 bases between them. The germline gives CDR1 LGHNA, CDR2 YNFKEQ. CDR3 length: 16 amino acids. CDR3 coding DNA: TGTGCCAGCAGCCAGGATCTTACGGTCTCTGGAAACACCATATATTTT. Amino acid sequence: CASSQDLTVSGNTIYF.

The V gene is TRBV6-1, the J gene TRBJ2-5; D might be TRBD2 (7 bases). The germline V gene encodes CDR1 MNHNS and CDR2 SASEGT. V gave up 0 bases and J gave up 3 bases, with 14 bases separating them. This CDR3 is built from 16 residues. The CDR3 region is CASSEAGGRVEETQYF. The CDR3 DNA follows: TGTGCCAGCAGTGAAGCGGGGGGGCGGGTGGAAGAGACCCAGTACTTC.

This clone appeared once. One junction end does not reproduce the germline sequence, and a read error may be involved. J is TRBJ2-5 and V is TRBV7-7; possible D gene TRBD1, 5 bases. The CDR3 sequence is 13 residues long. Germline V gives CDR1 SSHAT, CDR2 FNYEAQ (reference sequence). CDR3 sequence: CASSLGVVETQYF. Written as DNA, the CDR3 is TGTGCTAGCAGCTTAGGGGTGGTGGAGACCCAGTACTTC.

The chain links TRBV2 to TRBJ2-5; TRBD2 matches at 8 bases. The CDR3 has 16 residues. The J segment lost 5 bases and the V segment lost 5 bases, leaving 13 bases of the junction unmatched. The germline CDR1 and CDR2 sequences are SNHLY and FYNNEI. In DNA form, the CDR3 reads TGTGCCAGCAGTCCTACTAGCGGAGGGGTAGCCGAGACCCAGTACTTC. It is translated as CASSPTSGGVAETQYF.

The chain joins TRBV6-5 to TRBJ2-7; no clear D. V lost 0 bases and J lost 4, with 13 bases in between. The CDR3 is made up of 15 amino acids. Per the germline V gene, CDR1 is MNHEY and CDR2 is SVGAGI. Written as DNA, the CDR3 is TGTGCCAGCAGTTACTCGATCGGAACAGAGTACGAGCAGTACTTC. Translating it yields CASSYSIGTEYEQYF.

DNA of the CDR3: TGTGCCAGCAGCTTATCCCAAGACAGGGTCGGGAATGAAGCTTTCTTT. Protein: CASSLSQDRVGNEAFF. The chain links TRBV11-2 to TRBJ1-1; 7 bases map to TRBD1. Germline assignment: CDR1 SGHAT and CDR2 FQNNGV. V was clipped by 2 bases and J by 7 bases; unmatched bases: 13. This CDR3 region has 16 residues.

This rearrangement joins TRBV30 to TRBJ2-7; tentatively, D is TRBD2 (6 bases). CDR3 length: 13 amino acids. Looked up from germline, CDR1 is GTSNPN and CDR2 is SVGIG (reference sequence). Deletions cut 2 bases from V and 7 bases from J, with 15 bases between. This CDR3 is CAWSFRARGEQYF. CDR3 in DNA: TGTGCCTGGAGTTTCAGGGCCCGGGGGGAGCAGTACTTC.

The CDR3 here is CASSPYETSGMGETQYF. As DNA, the CDR3 is TGTGCCAGCAGCCCATACGAGACTAGCGGGATGGGGGAGACCCAGTACTTC. The chain recombines TRBV11-1 with TRBJ2-5; 11 bases fit TRBD2. The trim removed 5 bases at V and 5 bases at J, leaving 13 bases unmatched. CDR3 length: 17 residues. The germline gives CDR1 SGHAT, CDR2 FQDESV (reference sequence). Looking up the rest from reference TRBV11-1 and TRBJ2-5 gives the full variable domain: EAEVAQSPRYKITEKSQAVAFWCDPISGHATLYWYRQILGQGPELLVQFQDESVVDDSQLPKDRFSAERLKGVDSTLKIQPAELGDSAMYLCASSPYETSGMGETQYFGPGTRLLVL.